This TCR beta chain was identified in a study of T cells in women clearing cervical HPV infection. Study background: Women with histologically confirmed HPV16-related CIN3 or worse, 2 with invasive cancer, served as cases. Findings and limits, study-wide: CIN3+ cases had significantly higher TCR richness than controls; evenness did not differ.

Only in-frame clones appear in the TCRdb table, and some are missing; sequencing was by immunoSEQ multiplex PCR. Its listing shows some 39,000 clones. This CDR3 has 14 residues. Germline CDR1 is KGHSH and CDR2 is LQKENI. After removal of 4 bases from V and 4 bases from J, the junction contained 1 base not matched to a gene. In regard to this clone: As yet, its antigen is unknown. Read sequence stops 3 residues before the CDR3 end, and the germline J gene provides the missing end.

The genes are TRBV18 and TRBJ2-5, with 12 bases identical to TRBD2. The origin of this receptor is a woman aged 18 to 75 with a cervical HPV16 infection that either progressed to CIN3+ or cleared (not recorded which). The sequenced sample consisted of blood buffy coat. The DNA read from the CDR3 is TGTGCCAGCTCACTGGGACTAGCGGGAGAGACC. Amino acids: CASSLGLAGET. Given in full, the CDR3 is CASSLGLAGETQYF.